The clone carrying this TCR beta chain was detected many times. The target antigen is unknown. Amplification of TCR beta CDR3 regions used RNA as the template. HTBI primers were the set used in a first-round RT-PCR of the TCR CDR3. A single record per CDR3 protein comes from TCRdb applying MiXCR to the multiplex PCR reads. The sample contains around 600,000 distinct CDR3 sequences, approximately 15% of which appear only once. This record belongs to a study of T cells in Graves' hyperthyroidism and ophthalmopathy. General study points: Within blood appeared most thyroid clonotypes that had expanded above 0.001. Ophthalmopathy got predicted by the model a median around six months before its onset.

Germline trimming cut 6 bases from V and 7 bases from J; bases unmatched to any gene: 4. The CDR3 has 13 amino acids. In germline, CDR1 is SNHLY, CDR2 FYNNEI. The chain combines TRBV2 with TRBJ1-5; 9 nucleotides align to TRBD1. This clonotype was obtained from a young woman with Graves' ophthalmopathy. The source material was blood. CDR3 DNA sequence: TGTGCCAGCAGAGAACAGGGGGCACAGCCCCAGCATTTT. Amino acid sequence: CASREQGAQPQHF.